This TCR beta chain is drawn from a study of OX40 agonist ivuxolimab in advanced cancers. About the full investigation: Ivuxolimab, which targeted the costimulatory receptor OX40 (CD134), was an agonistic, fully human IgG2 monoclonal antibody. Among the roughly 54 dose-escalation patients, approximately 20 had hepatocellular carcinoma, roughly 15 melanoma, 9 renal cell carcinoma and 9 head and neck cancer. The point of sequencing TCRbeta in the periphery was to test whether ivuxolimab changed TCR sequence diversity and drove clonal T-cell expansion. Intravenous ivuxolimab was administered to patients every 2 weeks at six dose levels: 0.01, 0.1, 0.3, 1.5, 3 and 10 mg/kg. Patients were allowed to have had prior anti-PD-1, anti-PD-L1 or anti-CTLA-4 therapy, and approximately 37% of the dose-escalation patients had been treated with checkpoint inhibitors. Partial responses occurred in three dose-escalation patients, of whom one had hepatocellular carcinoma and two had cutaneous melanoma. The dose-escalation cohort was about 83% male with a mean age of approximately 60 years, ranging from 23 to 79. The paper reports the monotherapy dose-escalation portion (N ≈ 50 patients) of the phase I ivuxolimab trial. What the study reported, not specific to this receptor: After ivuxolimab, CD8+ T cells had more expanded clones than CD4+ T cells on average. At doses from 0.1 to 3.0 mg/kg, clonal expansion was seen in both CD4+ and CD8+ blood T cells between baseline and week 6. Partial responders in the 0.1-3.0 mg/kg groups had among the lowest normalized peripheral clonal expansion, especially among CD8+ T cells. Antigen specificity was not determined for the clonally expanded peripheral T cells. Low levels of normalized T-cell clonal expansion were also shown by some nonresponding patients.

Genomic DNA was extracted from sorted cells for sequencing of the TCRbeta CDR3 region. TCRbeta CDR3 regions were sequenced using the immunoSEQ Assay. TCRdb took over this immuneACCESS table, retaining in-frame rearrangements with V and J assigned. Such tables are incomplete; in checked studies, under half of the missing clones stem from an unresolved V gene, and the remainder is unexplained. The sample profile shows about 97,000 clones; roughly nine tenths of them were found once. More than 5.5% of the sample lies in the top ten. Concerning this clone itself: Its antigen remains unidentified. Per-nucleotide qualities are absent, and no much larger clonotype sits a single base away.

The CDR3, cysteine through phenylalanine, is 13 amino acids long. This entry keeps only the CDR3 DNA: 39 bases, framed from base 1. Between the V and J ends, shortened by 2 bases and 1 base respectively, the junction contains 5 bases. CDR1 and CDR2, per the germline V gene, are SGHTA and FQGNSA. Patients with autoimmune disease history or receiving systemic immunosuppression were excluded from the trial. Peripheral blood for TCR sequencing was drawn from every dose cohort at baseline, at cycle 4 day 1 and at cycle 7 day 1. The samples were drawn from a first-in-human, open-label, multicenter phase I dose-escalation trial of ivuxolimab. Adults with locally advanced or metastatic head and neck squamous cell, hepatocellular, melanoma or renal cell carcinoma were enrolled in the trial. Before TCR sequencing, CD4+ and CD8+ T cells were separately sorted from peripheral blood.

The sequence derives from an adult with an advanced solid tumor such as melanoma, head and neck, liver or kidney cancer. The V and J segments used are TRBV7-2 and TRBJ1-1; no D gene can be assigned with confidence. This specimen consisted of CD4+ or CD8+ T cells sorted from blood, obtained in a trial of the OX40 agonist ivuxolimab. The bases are TGTGCCAGCAGCTTAACCTGGAACACTGAAGCTTTCTTT. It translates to CASSLTWNTEAFF.